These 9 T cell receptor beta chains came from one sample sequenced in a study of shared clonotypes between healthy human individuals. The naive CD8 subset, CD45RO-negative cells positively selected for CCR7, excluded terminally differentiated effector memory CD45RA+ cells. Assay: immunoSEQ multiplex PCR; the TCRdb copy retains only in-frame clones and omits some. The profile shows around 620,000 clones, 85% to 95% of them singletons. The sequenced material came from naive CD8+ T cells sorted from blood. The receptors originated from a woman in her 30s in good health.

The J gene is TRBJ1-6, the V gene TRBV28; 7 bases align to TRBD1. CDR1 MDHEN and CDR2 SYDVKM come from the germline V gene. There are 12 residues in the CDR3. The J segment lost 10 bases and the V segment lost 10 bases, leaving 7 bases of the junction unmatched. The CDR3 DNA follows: TGTGCCACCAGGGGGGGGCACTCACCCCTCCACTTT. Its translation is CATRGGHSPLHF. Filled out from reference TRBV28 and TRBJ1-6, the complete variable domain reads DVKVTQSSRYLVKRTGEKVFLECVQDMDHENMFWYRQDPGLGLRLIYFSYDVKMKEKGDIPEGYSVSREKKERFSLILESASTNQTSMYLCATRGGHSPLHFGNGTRLTVT.

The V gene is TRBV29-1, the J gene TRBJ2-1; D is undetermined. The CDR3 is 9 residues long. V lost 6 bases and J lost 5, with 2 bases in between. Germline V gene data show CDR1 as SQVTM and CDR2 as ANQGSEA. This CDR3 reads CSVHNEQFF. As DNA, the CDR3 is TGCAGCGTACACAATGAGCAGTTCTTC.

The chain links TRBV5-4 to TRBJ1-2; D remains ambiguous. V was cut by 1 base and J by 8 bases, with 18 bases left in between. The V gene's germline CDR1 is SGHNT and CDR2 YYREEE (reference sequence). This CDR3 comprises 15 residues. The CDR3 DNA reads TGTGCCAGCAGCTTGAGGCAGGATGGCTTGACAGGCTACACCTTC. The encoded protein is CASSLRQDGLTGYTF.

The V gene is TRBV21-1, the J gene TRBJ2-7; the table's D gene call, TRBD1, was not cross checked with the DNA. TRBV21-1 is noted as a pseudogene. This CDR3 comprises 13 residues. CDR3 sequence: CASSSLTGSEQYF. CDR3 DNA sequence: TGTGCCAGCAGCAGCCTTACAGGGTCCGAGCAGTACTTC.

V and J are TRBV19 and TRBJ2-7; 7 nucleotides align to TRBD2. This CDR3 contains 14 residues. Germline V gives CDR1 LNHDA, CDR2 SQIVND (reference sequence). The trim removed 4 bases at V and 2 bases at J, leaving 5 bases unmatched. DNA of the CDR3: TGTGCCAGTAGTACGGCTAGCGGTGCCTACGAGCAGTACTTC. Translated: CASSTASGAYEQYF.

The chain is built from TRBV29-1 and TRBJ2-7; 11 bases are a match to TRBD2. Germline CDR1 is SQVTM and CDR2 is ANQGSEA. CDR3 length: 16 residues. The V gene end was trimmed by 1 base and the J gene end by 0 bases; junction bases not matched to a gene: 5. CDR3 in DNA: TGCAGCGTTGAAGGTGTAACTAGCGGGAGCTCCTACGAGCAGTACTTC. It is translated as CSVEGVTSGSSYEQYF.

This chain's CDR3 is CASSVAERGGNNGYTF. The CDR3 nucleotides are TGTGCCAGCAGCGTAGCTGAGAGGGGCGGTAATAATGGCTACACCTTC. J is TRBJ1-2 and V is TRBV9; D is perhaps TRBD1 (5 bases). Trimming removed 0 bases at V and 6 bases at J, with 18 bases between. The CDR3 has 16 amino acids. Germline CDR1 SGDLS, CDR2 YYNGEE.

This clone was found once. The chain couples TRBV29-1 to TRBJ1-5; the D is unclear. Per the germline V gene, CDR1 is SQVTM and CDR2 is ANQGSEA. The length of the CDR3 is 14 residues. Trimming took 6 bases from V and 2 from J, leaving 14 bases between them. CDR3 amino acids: CSVATELGNQPQHF. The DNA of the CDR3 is TGCAGCGTAGCGACGGAGTTGGGCAATCAGCCCCAGCATTTT.

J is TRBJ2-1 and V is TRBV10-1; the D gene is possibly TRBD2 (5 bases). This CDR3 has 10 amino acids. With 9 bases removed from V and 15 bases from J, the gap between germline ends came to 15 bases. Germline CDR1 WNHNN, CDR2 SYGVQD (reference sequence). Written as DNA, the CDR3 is TGCGCCAGTAAACTAGTTTTGCGGTTCTTC. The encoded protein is CASKLVLRFF.